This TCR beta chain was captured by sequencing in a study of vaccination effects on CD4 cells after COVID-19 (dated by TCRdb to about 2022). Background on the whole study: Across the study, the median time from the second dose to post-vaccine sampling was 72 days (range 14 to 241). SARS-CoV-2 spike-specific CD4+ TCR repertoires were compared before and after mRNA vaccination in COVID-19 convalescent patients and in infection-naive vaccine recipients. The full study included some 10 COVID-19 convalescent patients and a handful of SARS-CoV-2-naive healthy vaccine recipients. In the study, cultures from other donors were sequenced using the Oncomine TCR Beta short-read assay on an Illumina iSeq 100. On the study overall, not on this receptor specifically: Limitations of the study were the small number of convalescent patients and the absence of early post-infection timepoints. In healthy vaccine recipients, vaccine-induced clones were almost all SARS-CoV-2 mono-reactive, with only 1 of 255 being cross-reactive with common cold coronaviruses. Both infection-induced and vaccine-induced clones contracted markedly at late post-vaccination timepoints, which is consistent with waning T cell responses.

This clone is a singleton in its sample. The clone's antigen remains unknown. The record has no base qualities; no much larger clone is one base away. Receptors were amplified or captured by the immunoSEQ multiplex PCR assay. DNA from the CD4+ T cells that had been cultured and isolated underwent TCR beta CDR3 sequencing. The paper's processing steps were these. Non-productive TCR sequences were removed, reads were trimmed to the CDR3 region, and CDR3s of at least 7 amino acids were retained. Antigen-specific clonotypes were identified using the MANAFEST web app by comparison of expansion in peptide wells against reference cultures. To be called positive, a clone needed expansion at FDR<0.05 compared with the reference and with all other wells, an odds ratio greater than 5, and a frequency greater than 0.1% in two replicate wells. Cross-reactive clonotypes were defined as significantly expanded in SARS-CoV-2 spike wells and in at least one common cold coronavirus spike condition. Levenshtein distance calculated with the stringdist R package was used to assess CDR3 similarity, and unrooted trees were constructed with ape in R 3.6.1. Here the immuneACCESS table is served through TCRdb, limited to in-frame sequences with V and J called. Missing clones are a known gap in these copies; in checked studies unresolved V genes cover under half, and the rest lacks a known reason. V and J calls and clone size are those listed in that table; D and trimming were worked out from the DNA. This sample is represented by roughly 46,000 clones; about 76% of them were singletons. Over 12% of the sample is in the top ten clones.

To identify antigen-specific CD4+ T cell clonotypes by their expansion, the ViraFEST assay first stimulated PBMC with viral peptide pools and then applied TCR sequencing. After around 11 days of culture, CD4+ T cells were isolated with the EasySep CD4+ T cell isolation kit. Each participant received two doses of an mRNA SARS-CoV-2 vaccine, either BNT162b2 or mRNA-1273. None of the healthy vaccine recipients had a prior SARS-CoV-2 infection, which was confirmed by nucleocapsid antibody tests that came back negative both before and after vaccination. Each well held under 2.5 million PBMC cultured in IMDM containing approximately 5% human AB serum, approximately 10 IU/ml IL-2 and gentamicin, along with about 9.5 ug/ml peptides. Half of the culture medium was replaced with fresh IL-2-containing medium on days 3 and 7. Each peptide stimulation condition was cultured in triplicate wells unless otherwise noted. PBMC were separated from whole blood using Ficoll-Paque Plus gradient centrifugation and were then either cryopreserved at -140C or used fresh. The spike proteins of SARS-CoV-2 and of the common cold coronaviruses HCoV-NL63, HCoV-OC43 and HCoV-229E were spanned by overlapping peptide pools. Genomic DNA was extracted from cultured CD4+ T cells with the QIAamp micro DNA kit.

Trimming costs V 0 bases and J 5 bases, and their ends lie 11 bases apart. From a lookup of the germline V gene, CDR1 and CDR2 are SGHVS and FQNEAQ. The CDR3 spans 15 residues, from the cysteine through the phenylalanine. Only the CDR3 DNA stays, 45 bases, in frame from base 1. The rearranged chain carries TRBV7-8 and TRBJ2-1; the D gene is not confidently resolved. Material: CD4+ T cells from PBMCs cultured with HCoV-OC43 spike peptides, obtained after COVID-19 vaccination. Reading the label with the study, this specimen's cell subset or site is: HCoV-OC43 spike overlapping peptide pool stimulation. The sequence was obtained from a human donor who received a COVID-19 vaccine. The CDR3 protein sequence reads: CASSLARIRNNEQFF. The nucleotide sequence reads TGTGCCAGCAGCTTAGCGCGCATTAGGAACAATGAGCAGTTCTTC.